This T cell receptor beta chain is drawn from a study of PD-1 and CTLA-4 blockade in melanoma. Profiled with immunoSEQ multiplex PCR; TCRdb holds only in-frame clones, not every one. The repertoire includes fewer than 14,000 clones, about four fifths of them detected once, and roughly 34% sits in the top ten. There are 14 residues in the CDR3. Germline loops: CDR1 SQVTM, CDR2 ANQGSEA. V was shortened by 3 bases and J by 0 bases, with 9 bases between the two germline ends. The sample in question was CD8+ T cells from peripheral blood, obtained from a patient given anti-PD-1 treatment. The sequence was collected from a human donor with melanoma. The V gene is TRBV29-1, the J gene TRBJ1-3; D is uncertain. The CDR3 spells CSVDESLSGNTIYF. The CDR3 bases are TGCAGCGTTGATGAGTCGCTCTCTGGAAACACCATATATTTT.